These 8 T cell receptor beta chains originate from one sample sequenced in a study of CD8 T cells in Susac syndrome. After extraction with the RNeasy kit, roughly 0.5 to 1 ug of the RNA was reverse transcribed using random hexamers. TCRdb ran MiXCR on the immunoSEQ multiplex PCR reads and lists one entry per CDR3 protein. The table shows around 130,000 distinct CDR3 sequences, with 90% to 95% occurring only once. Material for sequencing was CD4+ T cells from PBMCs. These receptors were taken from a human donor in good health.

The genes are TRBV6-6 and TRBJ2-1; 7 nucleotides line up with TRBD1. V lost 7 bases and J lost 6; bases outside the gene matches: 12. Per germline, CDR1 MNHNY and CDR2 SVGAGI (reference sequence). This CDR3 is 15 amino acids long. CDR3 sequence reads: CASTKVQGLANEQFF. The CDR3 bases are TGTGCCAGCACCAAGGTACAGGGGCTGGCCAATGAGCAGTTCTTC.

This chain uses TRBV19 with TRBJ1-5; 9 nucleotides match TRBD1. CDR3 length: 15 residues. The V segment lost 1 base and the J segment 11 bases; nucleotides outside the gene matches: 9. CDR1 is LNHDA and CDR2 is SQIVND in the germline V gene (reference sequence). CDR3 sequence (DNA): TGTGCCAGTAGTATAGTCGGACAGGGGTTCGGGACCCAGCATTTT. As protein: CASSIVGQGFGTQHF.

The J gene is TRBJ2-3, the V gene TRBV5-1; 7 nucleotides agree with TRBD1. Germline CDR1 reads SGHRS; CDR2 reads YFSETQ. The CDR3 has 15 residues. The J segment lost 3 bases and the V segment lost 3 bases, leaving 7 bases of the junction unmatched. The chain's CDR3 is CASSSTGDRTDTQYF. The CDR3 nucleotides are TGCGCCAGCAGCTCTACAGGGGACCGGACAGATACGCAGTATTTT.

J is TRBJ2-3 and V is TRBV11-2; 10 nucleotides line up with TRBD2. Germline V lookup: CDR1 SGHAT, CDR2 FQNNGV. This CDR3 is 14 amino acids long. V was clipped by 4 bases and J by 5 bases; unmatched bases: 3. DNA for the CDR3: TGTGCCAGCAGCTCAAGGACTAGCGGAGATACGCAGTATTTT. Protein product: CASSSRTSGDTQYF.

This chain links TRBV15 with TRBJ2-1; 12 bases align to TRBD2. This CDR3 has 19 residues. Germline V gene sequence: CDR1 LNHNV, CDR2 YYDKDF (reference sequence). V lost 2 bases and J lost 0; bases outside the gene matches: 8. The CDR3 loop is CATSRLISSGRASYNEQFF. The CDR3 coding sequence is TGTGCCACCAGCAGACTCATTTCTAGCGGGAGGGCCTCCTACAATGAGCAGTTCTTC.

The chain recombines TRBV7-9 with TRBJ1-1; possible D gene TRBD1, 5 bases. There are 14 residues in the CDR3. Germline lookup yields CDR1 SEHNR and CDR2 FQNEAQ (reference sequence). V lost 6 bases and J 0 bases, leaving 11 bases between the germline ends. The CDR3 sequence is CASSQRQMNTEAFF. The CDR3 coding sequence is TGTGCCAGCAGTCAGCGACAGATGAACACTGAAGCTTTCTTT.

V is TRBV28 and J is TRBJ2-7; D possibly corresponds to TRBD2 (7 bases). Germline V gene sequence: CDR1 MDHEN, CDR2 SYDVKM. This CDR3 has 15 amino acids. Trimming took 7 bases from V and 0 from J, leaving 16 bases between them. CDR3 region: CASIEMRGLSYEQYF. The CDR3 bases are TGTGCCAGCATCGAAATGCGGGGGCTCTCCTACGAGCAGTACTTC.

The V and J genes are TRBV15 and TRBJ1-2; TRBD1 matches 9 bases. The V segment lost 1 base and the J segment 0 bases; nucleotides outside the gene matches: 9. The CDR3 covers 18 residues. Germline V lookup: CDR1 LNHNV, CDR2 YYDKDF (reference sequence). CDR3 nucleotides: TGTGCCACCAGCAGAGTCCGAGGACAGGGGAAGTCTAACTATGGCTACACCTTC. Protein product: CATSRVRGQGKSNYGYTF.